Shown below are 2 T cell receptor beta chains from a single sample sequenced in a study of OX40 agonist ivuxolimab in advanced cancers. The assay was immunoSEQ multiplex PCR, and TCRdb's table has in-frame clones only and misses some. The sample holds 14,000 or so clones; around three quarters are singletons and the top ten take more than 30%. Here the sequenced sample was CD4+ or CD8+ T cells sorted from blood, taken in a trial of the OX40 agonist ivuxolimab. Every receptor here comes from an adult with an advanced solid tumor such as melanoma, head and neck, liver or kidney cancer.

This clone has just a few counts. V usage is TRBV5-4 and J usage is TRBJ1-5; D call uncertain. The germline V and J ends were trimmed by 0 bases and 1 base, with 8 bases remaining between them. The CDR3 totals 15 residues. Germline lookup yields CDR1 SGHNT and CDR2 YYREEE (reference sequence). CDR3 amino acids: CASSLGGRSNQPQHF. CDR3 nucleotides: TGTGCCAGCAGCTTGGGGGGTAGGAGCAATCAGCCCCAGCATTTT.

This chain joins TRBV12-5 and TRBJ2-3; D might be TRBD1 (6 bases). Trimming shortened V by 5 bases and J by 2 bases, and 11 bases separated the two germline ends. The V gene's germline CDR1 is LGHNT and CDR2 FRNRAP. The length of the CDR3 is 14 residues. The CDR3 DNA reads as TGTGCTAGTGGTCCGCGGACAGCCACAGATACGCAGTATTTT. Its translation: CASGPRTATDTQYF. Supplemented by reference TRBV12-5 and TRBJ2-3, the full variable domain reads DARVTQTPRHKVTEMGQEVTMRCQPILGHNTVFWYRQTMMQGLELLAYFRNRAPLDDSGMPKDRFSAEMPDATLATLKIQPSEPRDSAVYFCASGPRTATDTQYFGPGTRLTVL.